Below, 17 T cell receptor beta chains from the same sample are listed, as sequenced in a study of shared clonotypes between healthy human individuals. Only in-frame clones appear in the TCRdb table, and some are missing; sequencing was by immunoSEQ multiplex PCR. The sample lists 500,000 or so clones; about 96% were seen once. The material sequenced was naive CD4+ T cells sorted from blood. The subset was: CD45RA+ positively selected. The receptors here all came from a woman in her thirties in good health.

This clone was recorded once. The chain combines TRBV10-3 with TRBJ2-7; 8 bases line up with TRBD1. Germline CDR1 is ENHRY and CDR2 is SYGVKD. This CDR3 spans 15 amino acids. V shed 5 bases and J 4 bases; nucleotides not matched to a gene: 10. The CDR3 protein is CAISRPDRVNYEQYF. The CDR3 DNA follows: TGTGCCATCAGTCGCCCGGACAGGGTTAATTACGAGCAGTACTTC.

The chain is built from TRBV28 and TRBJ2-1, with 8 bases lining up with TRBD1. Looked up from germline, CDR1 is MDHEN and CDR2 is SYDVKM. The CDR3 covers 12 residues. J was trimmed by 10 bases and V by 7 bases; bases with no gene match: 6. This chain's CDR3 is CASTRAGGEQFF. CDR3 coding DNA: TGTGCCAGCACCAGAGCAGGGGGCGAGCAGTTCTTC. Filled out from reference TRBV28 and TRBJ2-1, the complete variable domain reads DVKVTQSSRYLVKRTGEKVFLECVQDMDHENMFWYRQDPGLGLRLIYFSYDVKMKEKGDIPEGYSVSREKKERFSLILESASTNQTSMYLCASTRAGGEQFFGPGTRLTVL.

This chain links TRBV10-3 with TRBJ2-1; tentative D call: TRBD1 (5 bases). Germline V CDR1 and CDR2: ENHRY, SYGVKD. The CDR3 runs 14 residues. With 11 bases removed from V and 5 bases from J, the gap between germline ends came to 19 bases. The CDR3: CASSRAGWDNEQFF. CDR3 sequence (DNA): TGTGCCTCCTCTCGGGCAGGGTGGGACAATGAGCAGTTCTTC.

The rearrangement links TRBV6-5 to TRBJ1-2; perhaps TRBD1 as D (5 bases). V was shortened by 10 bases and J by 8 bases, with 11 bases between the two germline ends. The CDR3 is 10 residues long. Per germline, CDR1 MNHEY and CDR2 SVGAGI. CDR3 sequence: CATRRGGYTF. For the CDR3, the DNA is TGTGCCACCAGACGGGGGGGCTACACCTTC.

This chain joins TRBV7-9 and TRBJ1-2; D gene uncertain. Trimming took 5 bases from V and 4 from J, leaving 14 bases between them. CDR1 is SEHNR and CDR2 is FQNEAQ in the germline V gene (reference sequence). The CDR3 extends over 14 amino acids. This chain's CDR3 is CASSQSVGFYGYTF. Written as DNA, the CDR3 is TGTGCCAGCAGCCAGTCCGTAGGGTTCTATGGCTACACCTTC.

This clone was seen only once. The chain is built from TRBV4-1 and TRBJ2-1; D possibly uses TRBD1 or TRBD2 (6 bases each). Germline assignment: CDR1 MGHRA and CDR2 YSYEKL. The V end was cut by 4 bases, the J end by 0 bases, with 16 bases between. The CDR3 runs to 17 residues. The CDR3 DNA reads as TGCGCCAGCAGCCCCCAGGGGAGGAAGAGCTCCTACAATGAGCAGTTCTTC. Its translation is CASSPQGRKSSYNEQFF.

The chain uses TRBV5-1 and TRBJ1-1, with unresolved D. Germline CDR1 reads SGHRS; CDR2 reads YFSETQ. V lost 4 bases and J 1 base, leaving 8 bases between the germline ends. The CDR3 contains 13 residues. CDR3 DNA sequence: TGCGCCAGCAGCGCCAGTGAGAACACTGAAGCTTTCTTT. It encodes CASSASENTEAFF.

The rearrangement links TRBV7-3 to TRBJ2-4; a possible D gene is TRBD1 (6 bases). The CDR3 loop spans 13 amino acids. V was shortened by 1 base and J by 5 bases, with 6 bases between the two germline ends. Germline-derived CDR1 and CDR2 are SGHTA and FQGTGA. The CDR3 loop reads CASSLNRENIQYF. In DNA, the CDR3 is TGTGCCAGCAGCTTAAACAGGGAAAACATTCAGTACTTC.

The chain has TRBV5-1 and TRBJ2-7; TRBD1 might be the D (6 bases). The V end was cut by 0 bases, the J end by 2 bases, with 12 bases between. Germline CDR1 reads SGHRS; CDR2 reads YFSETQ. The CDR3 runs to 15 residues. The CDR3 nucleotides read TGCGCCAGCAGCTTGGTAGTGTCAGGGGCCTACGAGCAGTACTTC. This gives the protein CASSLVVSGAYEQYF.

This clone was picked up one time. The chain carries TRBV25-1 and TRBJ2-7; 9 bases agree with TRBD1. Germline lookup yields CDR1 MGHDK and CDR2 SYGVNS. V was clipped by 2 bases and J by 5 bases; unmatched bases: 4. The CDR3 is 14 residues long. In DNA form, the CDR3 reads TGTGCCAGCAGTGAAGGGACAGGGCGAAACGAGCAGTACTTC. Protein product: CASSEGTGRNEQYF.

The chain is built from TRBV5-4 and TRBJ2-5; D may be TRBD1 (6 bases). The ends were cut back, 0 bases at V and 5 bases at J, with 11 bases in the middle. The CDR3 runs 14 residues. Germline V gene sequence: CDR1 SGHNT, CDR2 YYREEE (reference sequence). CDR3 loop: CASSLAAGVETQYF. The CDR3, as DNA: TGTGCCAGCAGCTTGGCGGCAGGGGTGGAGACCCAGTACTTC.

V usage is TRBV30 and J usage is TRBJ1-1, with D possibly being TRBD1 (6 bases). V lost 7 bases to trimming and J lost 4 bases, with 13 bases between them. CDR1 is GTSNPN and CDR2 is SVGIG in the germline V gene (reference sequence). This CDR3 is 12 amino acids long. CDR3 DNA: TGTGCCTCCAGTGGAGGGGGCACTGAAGCTTTCTTT. Protein: CASSGGGTEAFF.

The chain links TRBV9 to TRBJ2-3; no definite D call. The germline V gene has CDR1 SGDLS and CDR2 YYNGEE. The V end lost 0 bases, the J end lost 4 bases, and 6 bases lay between the germline ends. The length of the CDR3 is 13 residues. CDR3 nucleotides: TGTGCCAGCAGCGTAGCGAAACCAGATACGCAGTATTTT. Residues: CASSVAKPDTQYF. The entire variable domain, with the rest obtained from reference TRBV9 and TRBJ2-3, is as follows: DSGVTQTPKHLITATGQRVTLRCSPRSGDLSVYWYQQSLDQGLQFLIQYYNGEERAKGNILERFSAQQFPDLHSELNLSSLELGDSALYFCASSVAKPDTQYFGPGTRLTVL.

J is TRBJ2-3 and V is TRBV5-5, with a possible D match to TRBD2 (5 bases). The CDR3 is 14 residues long. Germline lookup yields CDR1 SGHKS and CDR2 YYEKEE (reference sequence). V was trimmed by 0 bases and J by 6 bases, leaving 11 bases between them. The CDR3 here is CASSLVLRVDTQYF. CDR3 DNA sequence: TGTGCCAGCAGCTTGGTTTTGAGGGTGGATACGCAGTATTTT.

The chain recombines TRBV6-1 with TRBJ2-7, with TRBD1 matching over 8 bases. The CDR3 runs to 15 residues. V trimming: 10 bases; J trimming: 7 bases; junction bases outside the gene matches: 18. Germline lookup yields CDR1 MNHNS and CDR2 SASEGT. CDR3 sequence (DNA): TGTGCCACCACTAGGTTGACGCAGGGGGCGGGAGAGCAGTACTTC. Protein: CATTRLTQGAGEQYF.

J is TRBJ2-7 and V is TRBV5-1; D assignment may be TRBD1 or TRBD2 (5 bases each). Germline-derived CDR1 and CDR2 are SGHRS and YFSETQ. The CDR3 consists of 13 residues. Trimming left V 4 bases short and J 6 bases short, with 14 bases between. CDR3 sequence: CASSGTTAGEQYF. The CDR3 DNA is TGCGCCAGCAGCGGGACGACAGCTGGCGAGCAGTACTTC.

The chain combines TRBV11-2 with TRBJ2-2; the D gene is possibly TRBD2 (6 bases). The germline V and J ends were trimmed by 11 bases and 1 base, with 14 bases remaining between them. This CDR3 has 14 residues. From germline, CDR1 is SGHAT and CDR2 FQNNGV. The CDR3 DNA reads as TGTGCCGTTGACAAGGGACTGAACACCGGGGAGCTGTTTTTT. Encoded protein: CAVDKGLNTGELFF.